This T cell receptor (beta chain) was identified in a study of early T cells in non-severe SARS-CoV-2 infection. This clonotype turned up a few times. Attachment of unique molecular identifiers to individual cDNA molecules was performed. TCRdb independently ran MiXCR on the 5' RACE reads; one entry per CDR3 protein. The sample shows some 70,000 distinct CDR3 sequences, 10% to 15% of them seen only once. This sequence was found in an adult who was a healthcare worker with PCR-confirmed SARS-CoV-2 infection or an uninfected control (not recorded which). The specimen was whole blood.

The CDR3 sequence: CASSRPSGGYNEQFF. DNA of the CDR3: TGTGCCAGCAGCCGTCCTAGCGGGGGGTACAATGAGCAGTTCTTC. The chain is built from TRBV7-2 and TRBJ2-1; 11 bases map to TRBD2. V shed 5 bases, J shed 4 bases, and the junction held 4 bases outside the gene matches. Germline CDR1 and CDR2: SGHTA and FQGNSA. There are 15 residues in the CDR3.